The rows below give T cell receptor beta chains drawn from one sample of a study of cytomegalovirus exposure and HLA in healthy donors. The table came from immunoSEQ multiplex PCR; TCRdb's copy has only in-frame clones and leaves some out. The repertoire has a few hundred thousand clones, about nine tenths of them found once; the top ten carry roughly 1.5%. Sequencing was done on a sample of PBMCs. These receptors were collected from a girl aged 2 to 10 in good health and CMV-seronegative. The CDR3 runs from the conserved cysteine through the conserved F or W. D genes are given only for firm matches. Only some rows state a clone size, as once, few, many or a class for expanded clones.

clone size	D gene	J gene	V gene	CDR3 protein	CDR3 DNA
-	-	TRBJ2-1	TRBV29-1	CSVPIPPYNEQFF	TGCAGCGTTCCTATCCCACCCTACAATGAGCAGTTCTTC
-	TRBD1	TRBJ1-2	TRBV6-5	CASSQGAVGYTF	TGTGCCAGCAGCCAGGGGGCTGTTGGCTACACCTTC
-	TRBD2	TRBJ2-1	TRBV27	CASSFFAGGRGEQFF	TGTGCCAGCAGTTTCTTCGCGGGAGGTCGTGGTGAGCAGTTCTTC
-	-	TRBJ1-1	TRBV6-1	CASMGQGLNTEAFF	TGTGCCAGCATGGGGCAGGGCTTGAACACTGAAGCTTTCTTT
-	-	TRBJ1-4	TRBV14	CASSQGPTRVNEKLFF	TGTGCCAGCAGCCAAGGACCGACGCGGGTTAATGAAAAACTGTTTTTT
-	TRBD2	TRBJ2-5	TRBV5-1	CASSLVSGGKETQYF	TGCGCCAGCAGCTTGGTCAGCGGGGGCAAAGAGACCCAGTACTTC
-	TRBD2	TRBJ2-1	TRBV4-2	CASSPGLAGYNEQFF	TGTGCCAGCAGCCCGGGACTAGCGGGTTACAATGAGCAGTTCTTC
-	TRBD1	TRBJ2-4	TRBV6-1	CASSRDRDVIQYF	TGTGCCAGCAGCCGGGACAGGGATGTCATTCAGTACTTC
once	TRBD1	TRBJ1-1	TRBV29-1	CSVEDLGTGGDTEAFF	TGCAGCGTTGAAGATCTCGGGACAGGGGGCGATACTGAAGCTTTCTTT
-	-	TRBJ2-2	TRBV30	CAWSVQGGTGELFF	TGTGCCTGGAGTGTACAAGGAGGGACCGGGGAGCTGTTTTTT
-	-	TRBJ2-2	TRBV7-9	CSSSQPEGPNTGELFF	TGTTCCAGCAGCCAACCGGAGGGGCCGAACACCGGGGAGCTGTTTTTT
-	-	TRBJ1-5	TRBV18	CASSATDYSNQPQHF	TGTGCCAGCTCAGCGACAGATTATAGCAATCAGCCCCAGCATTTT
-	-	TRBJ1-1	TRBV7-8	CASSSGELQGATEAFF	TGTGCCAGCAGCTCAGGGGAACTACAGGGAGCCACTGAAGCTTTCTTT
-	-	TRBJ2-1	TRBV27	CASTPGFSGGNEQFF	TGTGCCAGCACCCCGGGATTTTCAGGAGGCAATGAGCAGTTCTTC
-	TRBD2	TRBJ2-1	TRBV5-1	CASSLGASGSGYNEQFF	TGCGCCAGCAGCTTAGGGGCTAGCGGGAGCGGGTACAATGAGCAGTTCTTC
once	-	TRBJ2-6	TRBV18	CASSPRLGQDFSGANVLTF	TGTGCCAGCTCACCACGTTTAGGACAAGATTTCTCTGGGGCCAACGTCCTGACTTTC
-	-	TRBJ1-3	TRBV6-1	CASSPGYASGNTIYF	TGTGCCAGCAGTCCCGGGTACGCCTCTGGAAACACCATATATTTT
-	TRBD2	TRBJ2-7	TRBV5-1	CASSPGLAGADEQYF	TGCGCCAGCAGCCCGGGACTAGCGGGAGCGGACGAGCAGTACTTC
-	TRBD2	TRBJ2-1	TRBV7-9	CASMGLAIDEQFF	TGTGCCAGCATGGGACTAGCGATAGATGAGCAGTTCTTC
once	-	TRBJ1-1	TRBV7-8	CASSLEGGGGVQSTEAFF	TGTGCCAGCAGCTTAGAGGGGGGGGGAGGCGTACAAAGCACTGAAGCTTTCTTT
-	-	TRBJ1-2	TRBV21-1	CASSTRQGGKGYGYTF	TGTGCCAGCAGCACCCGACAGGGAGGTAAAGGCTATGGCTACACCTTC
-	TRBD2	TRBJ2-5	TRBV25-1	CASSLRTSGMSQYF	TGTGCCAGCAGTCTACGGACTAGCGGGATGTCCCAGTACTTC
few	-	TRBJ2-5	TRBV6-5	CASRRLGETQYF	TGTGCCAGCAGGCGGCTCGGGGAGACCCAGTACTTC
-	-	TRBJ1-4	TRBV30	CAWSGSETGFNEKLFF	TGTGCCTGGAGTGGGTCCGAGACAGGCTTTAATGAAAAACTGTTTTTT
-	TRBD1	TRBJ2-2	TRBV30	CAWRTGGNTGELFF	TGTGCCTGGAGGACAGGGGGGAACACCGGGGAGCTGTTTTTT
-	-	TRBJ1-3	TRBV6-1	CASRGDNSGNTIYF	TGTGCCAGCAGAGGGGACAACTCTGGAAACACCATATATTTT
-	-	TRBJ2-2	TRBV2	CASHLRGELFF	TGTGCCAGCCATTTGAGGGGGGAGCTGTTTTTT
-	-	TRBJ1-1	TRBV7-2	CASSLLFDGGTEAFF	TGTGCCAGCAGCCTCCTCTTCGACGGAGGCACTGAAGCTTTCTTT
-	-	TRBJ1-3	TRBV9	CASSDPGSSGNTIYF	TGTGCCAGCAGCGACCCGGGGTCCTCAGGAAACACCATATATTTT